A selection of T cell receptor beta chains follows, all from one sample in a study of vaccination effects on CD4 cells after COVID-19. These receptors lack a known antigen. Measured with immunoSEQ multiplex PCR; TCRdb has only the in-frame clones, and not every one. The table shows around 40,000 clones, with 68% occurring only once. The sample was CD4+ T cells from PBMCs cultured without peptide, taken before COVID-19 vaccination. The receptors here all came from a human donor who received a COVID-19 vaccine. Both conserved end residues are part of each CDR3. The D gene is left open where the match is weak. Clone size is shown for a subset of rows, as once, few, many or a class of expanded clone.

cdr3_aa	cdr3_nt	j_call	v_call	clone_size	d_call
CASSEPDRGRNIQYF	TGTGCCAGCAGCGAACCGGACAGGGGGCGGAACATTCAGTACTTC	TRBJ2-4	TRBV11-2	NA	TRBD1
CASMTTGGNSPLHF	TGTGCCAGTATGACGACAGGGGGTAATTCACCCCTCCACTTT	TRBJ1-6	TRBV19	NA	TRBD1
CASSKKAGDEVGNQPQHF	TGTGCCAGCAGCAAAAAGGCCGGGGACGAAGTTGGCAATCAGCCCCAGCATTTT	TRBJ1-5	TRBV21-1	once	NA
CASGTGDNEKLFF	TGTGCCAGCGGGACAGGCGATAATGAAAAACTGTTTTTT	TRBJ1-4	TRBV9	NA	TRBD1
CAIRPGISGSYEQYF	TGTGCCATCAGACCGGGGATAAGTGGTTCCTACGAGCAGTACTTC	TRBJ2-7	TRBV10-3	NA	NA
CASSLAERIAYEQYF	TGTGCCAGCAGCTTGGCGGAACGGATCGCCTACGAGCAGTACTTC	TRBJ2-7	TRBV5-4	NA	NA
CSVKDPTVANYGYTF	TGCAGCGTTAAAGACCCGACGGTAGCTAACTATGGCTACACCTTC	TRBJ1-2	TRBV29-1	NA	NA
CASSNRQGAKTGELFF	TGCGCCAGCAGCAACCGACAGGGGGCGAAAACCGGGGAGCTGTTTTTT	TRBJ2-2	TRBV5-1	NA	TRBD1
CASSETAGHEKLFF	TGTGCCAGCAGTGAGACAGCAGGCCATGAAAAACTGTTTTTT	TRBJ1-4	TRBV2	NA	NA
CASSAISDTQYF	TGTGCCAGCAGTGCCATCTCGGATACGCAGTATTTT	TRBJ2-3	TRBV6-4	NA	NA
CASSRTGGNEQFF	TGTGCCAGCTCTCGGACAGGGGGCAATGAGCAGTTCTTC	TRBJ2-1	TRBV11-3	NA	TRBD1
CASSFTGRHGANTEAFF	TGCGCCAGCAGCTTTACAGGGAGACACGGGGCGAACACTGAAGCTTTCTTT	TRBJ1-1	TRBV5-1	few	NA
CATSREASGANVLTF	TGTGCCACCAGCAGAGAGGCATCTGGGGCCAACGTCCTGACTTTC	TRBJ2-6	TRBV15	NA	NA
CASQSGFSNSPNTQYF	TGTGCCAGCCAGAGTGGATTTAGCAACTCCCCTAATACGCAGTATTTT	TRBJ2-3	TRBV18	NA	NA
CASSLEGTAYGYTF	TGCGCCAGCAGCTTGGAGGGGACAGCCTATGGCTACACCTTC	TRBJ1-2	TRBV5-1	NA	TRBD1
CATSPSGSRQTQYF	TGCGCCACCTCCCCCTCGGGTAGCCGCCAGACCCAGTACTTC	TRBJ2-5	TRBV10-2	NA	NA
CAISESLVQGTNTQYF	TGTGCCATCAGTGAGTCATTGGTACAGGGGACAAATACGCAGTATTTT	TRBJ2-3	TRBV10-3	NA	TRBD1
CASSYDASNQPQHF	TGTGCCAGCAGTTACGATGCATCAAATCAGCCCCAGCATTTT	TRBJ1-5	TRBV6-5	NA	NA
CASSDSGSGGTDTQYF	TGCGCCAGCAGTGATTCAGGTAGCGGGGGGACAGATACGCAGTATTTT	TRBJ2-3	TRBV10-2	NA	TRBD2
CAWSGGTAIQYF	TGTGCCTGGAGCGGGGGGACAGCTATTCAGTACTTC	TRBJ2-4	TRBV30	NA	NA
CASSVGSAGTGGSEQYF	TGTGCCAGCAGCGTAGGGTCCGCGGGGACAGGGGGCAGCGAGCAGTACTTC	TRBJ2-7	TRBV9	NA	TRBD1
CASSPGLAGGYETQYF	TGTGCCAGCAGCCCTGGACTAGCGGGAGGGTATGAGACCCAGTACTTC	TRBJ2-5	TRBV27	once	TRBD2
CSALAATNSGGPNKKNTGELFF	TGCAGCGCCCTTGCCGCGACTAACAGCGGGGGGCCTAATAAGAAGAACACCGGGGAGCTGTTTTTT	TRBJ2-2	TRBV29-1	NA	TRBD2
CASSLQGRDEKLFF	TGTGCCAGCAGTTTACAGGGTCGAGACGAAAAACTGTTTTTT	TRBJ1-4	TRBV6-5	NA	NA
CASSLAGTSGFYDTQYF	TGTGCCAGCAGCTTAGCCGGGACTAGCGGGTTTTACGATACGCAGTATTTT	TRBJ2-3	TRBV7-8	NA	TRBD2
CASSAQTYGYTF	TGTGCCAGCAGTGCTCAGACCTATGGCTACACCTTC	TRBJ1-2	TRBV28	NA	NA
CASSDTENTEAFF	TGTGCCAGCAGTGACACGGAGAACACTGAAGCTTTCTTT	TRBJ1-1	TRBV6-1	NA	NA
CASSASLSSYNEQFF	TGTGCCAGCTCAGCTTCCCTAAGCTCCTACAATGAGCAGTTCTTC	TRBJ2-1	TRBV18	NA	NA
CASSRDRDFSGNTIYF	TGCGCCAGCAGCCGGGACAGGGACTTTTCTGGAAACACCATATATTTT	TRBJ1-3	TRBV5-1	NA	TRBD1
CASSPRDRQETQYF	TGTGCCAGCAGCCCCCGGGACAGACAAGAGACCCAGTACTTC	TRBJ2-5	TRBV25-1	NA	TRBD1
CASGAVGEIYVSNQPQHF	TGTGCCAGCGGCGCAGTGGGGGAAATATATGTAAGCAATCAGCCCCAGCATTTT	TRBJ1-5	TRBV28	NA	NA
CASSLPGHRSNEQFF	TGCGCCAGCAGCTTACCGGGACACCGGTCGAATGAGCAGTTCTTC	TRBJ2-1	TRBV5-1	NA	NA
CASSLERTNEQFF	TGTGCCAGCAGCTTAGAAAGGACTAATGAGCAGTTCTTC	TRBJ2-1	TRBV11-2	NA	NA
CASLTGENGNTIYF	TGTGCCAGCCTAACAGGGGAGAATGGAAACACCATATATTTT	TRBJ1-3	TRBV5-5	few	TRBD1
CASNQHNSPLHF	TGTGCCAGCAACCAGCATAATTCACCCCTCCACTTT	TRBJ1-6	TRBV5-4	NA	NA
CATSEGGSTEAFF	TGTGCCACCAGTGAGGGGGGGAGCACTGAAGCTTTCTTT	TRBJ1-1	TRBV24-1	NA	NA
CASSLETSASRYNEQFF	TGCGCCAGCAGCTTGGAAACGTCGGCTAGCAGATACAATGAGCAGTTCTTC	TRBJ2-1	TRBV5-1	NA	NA
CASSLGFQETQYF	TGCGCCAGCAGCTTAGGATTTCAAGAGACCCAGTACTTC	TRBJ2-5	TRBV5-1	NA	NA
CASSFRLTGGRTGELFF	TGTGCCAGCAGTTTTAGGCTAACGGGAGGGCGCACCGGGGAGCTGTTTTTT	TRBJ2-2	TRBV27	NA	TRBD2
CASILGQGRNGYTF	TGTGCCAGCATCCTGGGACAGGGTCGGAATGGCTACACCTTC	TRBJ1-2	TRBV6-5	NA	TRBD1
CASSPPMRQGSYEQYF	TGTGCCAGCTCACCACCGATGAGACAGGGGTCCTACGAGCAGTACTTC	TRBJ2-7	TRBV18	NA	TRBD1
CASSRRTGAGGNQPQHF	TGTGCCAGCAGCAGGCGGACAGGGGCGGGAGGCAATCAGCCCCAGCATTTT	TRBJ1-5	TRBV5-8	NA	TRBD1